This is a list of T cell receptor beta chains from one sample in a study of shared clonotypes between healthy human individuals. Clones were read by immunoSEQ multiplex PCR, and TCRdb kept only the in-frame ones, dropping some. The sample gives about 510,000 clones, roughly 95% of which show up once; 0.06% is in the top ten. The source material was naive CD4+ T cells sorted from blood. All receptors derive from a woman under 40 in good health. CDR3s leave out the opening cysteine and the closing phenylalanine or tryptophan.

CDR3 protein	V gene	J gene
ASSHDHSNQPQH	TRBV16	TRBJ1-5
ASSLRPGDSGNTIY	TRBV7-6	TRBJ1-3
ASSPGTGGIEQY	TRBV5-5	TRBJ2-7
ASSYSQGMETQY	TRBV6-4	TRBJ2-5
ASSYSIQGSYEQY	TRBV6-6	TRBJ2-7
ASSLQPSGSLDTQY	TRBV7-3	TRBJ2-3
ASRGQLGNTEAF	TRBV2	TRBJ1-1
ASSISLADYNEQF	TRBV19	TRBJ2-1
ASSDRTGEQY	TRBV6-5	TRBJ2-7
ASSRRGVAKNIQY	TRBV6-5	TRBJ2-4
AINRRDSYNEQF	TRBV10-3	TRBJ2-1
ASSLTAGAPNEKLF	TRBV5-1	TRBJ1-4
ASSEVGVISGYT	TRBV6-1	TRBJ1-2